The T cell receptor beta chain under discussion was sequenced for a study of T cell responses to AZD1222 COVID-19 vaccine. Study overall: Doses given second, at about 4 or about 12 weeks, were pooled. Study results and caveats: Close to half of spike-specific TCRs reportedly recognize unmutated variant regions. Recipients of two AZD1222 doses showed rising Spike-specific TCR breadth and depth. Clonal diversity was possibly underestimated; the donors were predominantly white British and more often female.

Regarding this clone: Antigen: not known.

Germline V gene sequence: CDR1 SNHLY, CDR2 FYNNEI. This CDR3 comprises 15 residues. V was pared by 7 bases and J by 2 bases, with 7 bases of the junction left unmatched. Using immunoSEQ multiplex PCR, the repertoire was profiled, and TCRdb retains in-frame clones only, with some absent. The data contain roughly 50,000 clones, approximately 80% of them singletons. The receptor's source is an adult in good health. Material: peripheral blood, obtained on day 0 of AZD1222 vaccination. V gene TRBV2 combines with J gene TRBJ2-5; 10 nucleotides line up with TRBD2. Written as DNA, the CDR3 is TGTGCCAGCATACGAGCGGGGGGGGCGCAAGAGACCCAGTACTTC. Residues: CASIRAGGAQETQYF.